This paragraph reports one TCR beta chain. This sample is drawn from a study of post-analysis software for immune sequencing data. Unique molecular identifiers had been added to the TCR beta cDNA libraries. TCRdb itself ran the PCR reads through MiXCR, one entry per CDR3 protein. The sample lists hundreds of thousands of distinct CDR3 sequences, roughly 50% occurring once. The sequence derives from a girl between 10 and 17 years old with multiple sclerosis. Sequenced input: blood.

The CDR3 sequence: CSVGGATGQEVEQFF. The CDR3 region has the DNA TGCAGCGTTGGGGGGGCCACGGGACAGGAGGTTGAGCAGTTCTTC. The chain is built from TRBV29-1 and TRBJ2-1; TRBD1 aligns across 8 bases. Germline assignment: CDR1 SQVTM and CDR2 ANQGSEA. The V gene end was trimmed by 4 bases and the J gene end by 9 bases; junction bases not matched to a gene: 14. The CDR3 has 15 amino acids.